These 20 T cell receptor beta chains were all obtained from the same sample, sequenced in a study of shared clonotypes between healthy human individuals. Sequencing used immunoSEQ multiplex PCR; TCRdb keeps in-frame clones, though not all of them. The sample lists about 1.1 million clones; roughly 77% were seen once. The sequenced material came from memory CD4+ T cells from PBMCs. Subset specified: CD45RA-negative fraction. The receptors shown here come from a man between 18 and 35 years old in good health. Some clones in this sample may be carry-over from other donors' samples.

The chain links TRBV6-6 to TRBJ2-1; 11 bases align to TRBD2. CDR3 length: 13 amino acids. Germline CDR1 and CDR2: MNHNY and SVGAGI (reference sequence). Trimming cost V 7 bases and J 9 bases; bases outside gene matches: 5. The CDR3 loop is CASNLAGGSEQFF. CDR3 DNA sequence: TGTGCCAGCAATTTAGCGGGAGGGAGTGAGCAGTTCTTC.

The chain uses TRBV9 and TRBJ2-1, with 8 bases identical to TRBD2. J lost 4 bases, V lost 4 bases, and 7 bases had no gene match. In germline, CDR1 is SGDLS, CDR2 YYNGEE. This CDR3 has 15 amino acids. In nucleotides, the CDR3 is TGTGCCAGCAGCCTTAGCGGGGAGAGGTACAATGAGCAGTTCTTC. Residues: CASSLSGERYNEQFF.

The CDR3 protein is CASSLNPAGDNEQFF. CDR3 coding DNA: TGTGCCAGCAGCTTAAATCCAGCGGGGGACAATGAGCAGTTCTTC. The V gene is TRBV7-2, the J gene TRBJ2-1; TRBD2 matches 8 bases. There are 15 residues in the CDR3. In germline, CDR1 is SGHTA, CDR2 FQGNSA. The ends lost 2 bases at V and 5 bases at J; junction bases unmatched: 5.

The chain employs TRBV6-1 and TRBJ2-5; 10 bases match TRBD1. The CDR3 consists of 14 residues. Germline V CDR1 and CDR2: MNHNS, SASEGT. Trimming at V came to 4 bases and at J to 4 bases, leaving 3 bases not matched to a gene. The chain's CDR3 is CASSADRGRETQYF. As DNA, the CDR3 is TGTGCCAGCAGTGCGGACAGGGGGAGAGAGACCCAGTACTTC.

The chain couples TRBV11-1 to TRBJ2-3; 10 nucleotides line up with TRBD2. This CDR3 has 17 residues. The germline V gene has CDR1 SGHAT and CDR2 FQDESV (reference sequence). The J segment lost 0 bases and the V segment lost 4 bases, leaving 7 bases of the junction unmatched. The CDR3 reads CASSWTSGHASTDTQYF. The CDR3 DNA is TGTGCCAGCAGCTGGACTAGCGGACATGCTAGCACAGATACGCAGTATTTT.

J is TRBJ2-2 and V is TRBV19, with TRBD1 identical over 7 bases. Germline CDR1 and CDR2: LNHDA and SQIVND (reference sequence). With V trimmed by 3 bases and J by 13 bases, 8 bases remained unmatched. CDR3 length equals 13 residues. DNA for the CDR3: TGTGCCAGTAGTATCCCGACAGGGATGGCGCTGTTTTTT. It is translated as CASSIPTGMALFF.

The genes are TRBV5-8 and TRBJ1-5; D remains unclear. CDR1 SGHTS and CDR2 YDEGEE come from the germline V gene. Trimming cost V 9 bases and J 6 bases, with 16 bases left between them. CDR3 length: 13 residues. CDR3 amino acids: CATNEETGQPQHF. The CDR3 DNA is TGTGCCACCAACGAGGAGACTGGTCAGCCCCAGCATTTT. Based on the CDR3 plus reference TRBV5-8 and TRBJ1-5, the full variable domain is EAGVTQSPTHLIKTRGQQATLRCSPISGHTSVYWYQQALGLGLQFLLWYDEGEERNRGNFPPRFSGRQFPNYSSELNVNALELEDSALYLCATNEETGQPQHFGDGTRLSIL.

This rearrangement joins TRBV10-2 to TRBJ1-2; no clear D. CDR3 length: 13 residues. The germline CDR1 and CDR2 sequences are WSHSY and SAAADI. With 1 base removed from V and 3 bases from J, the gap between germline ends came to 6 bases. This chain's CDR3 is CASSEWGYYGYTF. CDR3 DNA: TGCGCCAGCAGTGAGTGGGGATACTATGGCTACACCTTC.

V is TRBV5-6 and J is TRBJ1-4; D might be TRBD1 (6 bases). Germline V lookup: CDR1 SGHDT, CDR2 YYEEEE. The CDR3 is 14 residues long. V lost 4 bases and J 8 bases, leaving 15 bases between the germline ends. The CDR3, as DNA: TGTGCCAGCAGCCTCTCCGGGACACCCGAAAAACTGTTTTTT. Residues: CASSLSGTPEKLFF.

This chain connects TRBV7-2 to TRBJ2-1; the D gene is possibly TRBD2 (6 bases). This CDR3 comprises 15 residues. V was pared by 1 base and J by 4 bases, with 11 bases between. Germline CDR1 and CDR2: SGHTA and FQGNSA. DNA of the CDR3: TGTGCCAGCAGCTTAGTGGGGACTGGTTACAATGAGCAGTTCTTC. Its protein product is CASSLVGTGYNEQFF.

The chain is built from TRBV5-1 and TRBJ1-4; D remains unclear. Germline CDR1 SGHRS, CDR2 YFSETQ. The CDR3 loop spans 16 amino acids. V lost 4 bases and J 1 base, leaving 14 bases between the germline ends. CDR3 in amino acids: CASSADTALTNEKLFF. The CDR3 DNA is TGCGCCAGCAGCGCCGACACGGCTCTAACTAATGAAAAACTGTTTTTT. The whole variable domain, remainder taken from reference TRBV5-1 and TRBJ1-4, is KAGVTQTPRYLIKTRGQQVTLSCSPISGHRSVSWYQQTPGQGLQFLFEYFSETQRNKGNFPGRFSGRQFSNSRSEMNVSTLELGDSALYLCASSADTALTNEKLFFGSGTQLSVL.

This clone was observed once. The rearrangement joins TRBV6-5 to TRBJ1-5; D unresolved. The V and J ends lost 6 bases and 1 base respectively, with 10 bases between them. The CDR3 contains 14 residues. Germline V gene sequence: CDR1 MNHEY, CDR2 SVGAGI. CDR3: CASRIRASNQPQHF. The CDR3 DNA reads TGTGCCAGCAGGATACGGGCCAGCAATCAGCCCCAGCATTTT.

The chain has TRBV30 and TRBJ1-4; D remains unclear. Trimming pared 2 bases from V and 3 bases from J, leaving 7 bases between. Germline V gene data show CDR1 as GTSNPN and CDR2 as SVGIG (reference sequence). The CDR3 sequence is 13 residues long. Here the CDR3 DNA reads TGTGCCTGGAGTTGGGGTTCTAATGAAAAACTGTTTTTT. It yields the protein CAWSWGSNEKLFF.

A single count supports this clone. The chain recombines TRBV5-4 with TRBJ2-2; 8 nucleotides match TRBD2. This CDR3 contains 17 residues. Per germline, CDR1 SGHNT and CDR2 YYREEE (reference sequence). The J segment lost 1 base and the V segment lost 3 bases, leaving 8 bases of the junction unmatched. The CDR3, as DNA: TGTGCCAGCAGCTCGATTAGCGGGACCCGGAACACCGGGGAGCTGTTTTTT. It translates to CASSSISGTRNTGELFF.

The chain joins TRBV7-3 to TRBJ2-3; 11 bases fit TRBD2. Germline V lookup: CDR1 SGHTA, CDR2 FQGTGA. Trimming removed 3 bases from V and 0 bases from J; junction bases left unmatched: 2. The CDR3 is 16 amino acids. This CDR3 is CASSLGLAVSTDTQYF. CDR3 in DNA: TGTGCCAGCAGCTTGGGACTAGCGGTTAGCACAGATACGCAGTATTTT.

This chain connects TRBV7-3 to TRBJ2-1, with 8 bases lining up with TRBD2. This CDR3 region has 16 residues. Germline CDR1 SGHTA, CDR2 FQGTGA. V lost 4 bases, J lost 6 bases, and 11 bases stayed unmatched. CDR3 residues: CASSSPRAGAVNEQFF. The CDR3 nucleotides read TGTGCCAGCAGCTCACCCCGAGCGGGAGCCGTCAATGAGCAGTTCTTC.

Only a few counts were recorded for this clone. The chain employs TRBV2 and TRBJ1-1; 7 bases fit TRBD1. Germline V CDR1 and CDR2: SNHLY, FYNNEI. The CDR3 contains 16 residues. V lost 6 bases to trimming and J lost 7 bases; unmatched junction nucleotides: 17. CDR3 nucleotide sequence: TGTGCCAGCAGCGCAATAAGCTCCGACAGGGACTTTGAAGCTTTCTTT. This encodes CASSAISSDRDFEAFF.

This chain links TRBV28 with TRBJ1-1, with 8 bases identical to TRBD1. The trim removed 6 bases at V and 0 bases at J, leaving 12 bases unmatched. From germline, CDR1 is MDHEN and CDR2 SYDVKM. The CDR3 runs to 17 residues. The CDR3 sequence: CASRPRGTGAMNTEAFF. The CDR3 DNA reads TGTGCCAGCAGACCCCGCGGGACAGGAGCCATGAACACTGAAGCTTTCTTT.

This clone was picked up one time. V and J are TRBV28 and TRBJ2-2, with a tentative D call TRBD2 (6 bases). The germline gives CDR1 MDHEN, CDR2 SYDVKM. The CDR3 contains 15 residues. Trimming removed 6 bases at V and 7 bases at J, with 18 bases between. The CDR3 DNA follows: TGTGCCAGCAGACTAGCAAGCAAGGGAGGCGGGGAGCTGTTTTTT. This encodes CASRLASKGGGELFF.

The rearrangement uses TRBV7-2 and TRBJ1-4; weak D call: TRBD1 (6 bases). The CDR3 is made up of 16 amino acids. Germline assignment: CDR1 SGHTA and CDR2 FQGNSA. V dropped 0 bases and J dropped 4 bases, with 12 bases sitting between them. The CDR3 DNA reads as TGTGCCAGCAGCTTAGCTGCGGGGGCTTTTAATGAAAAACTGTTTTTT. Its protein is CASSLAAGAFNEKLFF.